The present entry profiles one T cell receptor beta chain with its context. No antigen is known for it. Researchers ran the PCR with 60 Vbeta and 13 Jbeta primers. The table came from immunoSEQ multiplex PCR; TCRdb's copy has only in-frame clones and leaves some out. The sample lists about 100,000 clones, over 60% occurring once. The sample is drawn from a study of cytomegalovirus exposure and HLA in healthy donors. Study context: Drawn from HLA-typed donors, tens of millions of unique TCRs were held in an early data release. Findings of the study overall: The analysis excluded some indistinguishable V segments, including TRBV6-2 and TRBV6-3. Most TCR beta V segments were productive about 87% or about 30% of the time in an earlier analysis.

The CDR3 spans 15 residues. V lost 2 bases, J lost 5 bases, and 13 bases lay in between. The germline CDR1 and CDR2 sequences are MNHEY and SVGAGI. The chain employs TRBV6-5 and TRBJ2-1, with D possibly TRBD2 on 6 matching bases. Sequencing used PBMCs. The clonotype originates from a male donor in good health and CMV-seronegative. CDR3 coding DNA: TGTGCCAGCAGTTACATGGGGAGGCCCGACAATGAGCAGTTCTTC. Translating gives CASSYMGRPDNEQFF.